Below, 20 T cell receptor beta chains from the same sample are listed, as sequenced in a study of response to subunit inactivated influenza vaccine. TCRdb reprocessed the RT-PCR reads with MiXCR, giving one entry per CDR3 protein. Here the sample spans hundreds of thousands of distinct CDR3 sequences, about 25% being singletons. Sequenced material: CD4+ T cells sorted from PBMCs, taken roughly 5 days after vaccination. The receptors shown here come from a man aged 45-60 years who received an inactivated influenza vaccine.

This chain connects TRBV11-2 to TRBJ2-1; D is possibly TRBD1 (7 bases). The V end was cut by 1 base, the J end by 15 bases, with 19 bases between. The CDR3 covers 14 residues. The V gene's germline CDR1 is SGHAT and CDR2 FQNNGV. CDR3 sequence reads: CASSLGTSRGFVFF. The CDR3 coding sequence is TGTGCCAGCAGCTTAGGAACTAGCAGGGGGTTTGTGTTCTTC.

The chain recombines TRBV12-3 or TRBV12-4 with TRBJ2-2; no clear D gene. The CDR3 extends over 12 amino acids. Trimming removed 6 bases at V and 5 bases at J, with 7 bases between. CDR3 in amino acids: CASRLTTGELFF. The CDR3 DNA is TGTGCCAGCAGGCTAACTACCGGGGAGCTGTTTTTT.

The rearrangement joins TRBV12-3 or TRBV12-4 to TRBJ1-1, with a weak D call TRBD1 (5 bases). V dropped 7 bases and J dropped 1 base, with 16 bases sitting between them. This CDR3 is built from 15 residues. The CDR3 DNA sequence: TGTGCCAGCAAGAGGGTCGGGGGGTCGAACACTGAAGCTTTCTTT. Translating gives CASKRVGGSNTEAFF.

This clonotype has a handful of counts. The rearrangement links TRBV5-1 to TRBJ2-5, with D perhaps being TRBD1 or TRBD2 (5 bases each). Germline assignment: CDR1 SGHRS and CDR2 YFSETQ. CDR3 size: 14 residues. The V end lost 2 bases, the J end lost 5 bases, and 13 bases lay between the germline ends. The CDR3 protein is CASSFTGLGETQYF. The DNA for the CDR3 is TGCGCCAGCAGCTTCACGGGGCTCGGTGAGACCCAGTACTTC.

The V and J genes are TRBV7-2 and TRBJ1-2; D is unresolved. Germline V gene sequence: CDR1 SGHTA, CDR2 FQGNSA. The CDR3 sequence is 11 residues long. V was trimmed by 5 bases and J by 8 bases, leaving 9 bases between them. The CDR3 DNA is TGTGCCAGCAGCCGGATGACGGGCTACACCTTC. Amino acids: CASSRMTGYTF.

The chain joins TRBV11-2 to TRBJ2-5, with D possibly matching TRBD1 (6 bases). Between the trimmed V and J ends, which lost 5 bases and 2 bases, there was a span of 9 bases. CDR1 is SGHAT, CDR2 FQNNGV, per germline. CDR3 length: 13 residues. The CDR3 DNA reads TGTGCCAGCAGCACGAGGGGGCAAGAGACCCAGTACTTC. Protein product: CASSTRGQETQYF.

The J gene is TRBJ2-1, the V gene TRBV9; 13 bases fit TRBD2. The CDR3 is made up of 15 amino acids. Germline V gene lookup returns CDR1 SGDLS and CDR2 YYNGEE. Unmatched junction bases numbered 6, after V lost 4 bases and J lost 8 bases. The CDR3 DNA follows: TGTGCCAGCAGCTCGGGACTAGCGGGATTTGATGAGCAGTTCTTC. Translating gives CASSSGLAGFDEQFF.

This clonotype was seen a handful of times. The chain couples TRBV11-3 to TRBJ2-1; D might be TRBD2 (6 bases). Trimming took off 5 bases at V and 7 bases at J, with 18 bases between the two ends. The CDR3 is 15 amino acids. Germline lookup yields CDR1 SGHNT and CDR2 YENEEA. The CDR3: CASSPAGGNWNEQFF. The CDR3 DNA reads TGTGCCAGCAGCCCGGCGGGCGGGAATTGGAATGAGCAGTTCTTC.

The CDR3 DNA reads as TGTGCCAGCAGCTTAGCGCCCGGGTTGACCGATGAAAAACTGTTTTTT. Translation: CASSLAPGLTDEKLFF. The J gene is TRBJ1-4, the V gene TRBV7-2; D ambiguous. V was cut by 0 bases and J by 6 bases, with 14 bases left in between. This CDR3 spans 16 amino acids. Germline CDR1 and CDR2: SGHTA and FQGNSA.

The chain recombines TRBV5-1 with TRBJ2-5; 7 bases are shared with TRBD1. V was clipped by 3 bases and J by 3 bases; unmatched bases: 8. Germline V gene sequence: CDR1 SGHRS, CDR2 YFSETQ. This CDR3 has 15 residues. The CDR3 sequence is CASSWAPGTEETQYF. The CDR3 nucleotides are TGCGCCAGCAGCTGGGCCCCCGGGACAGAAGAGACCCAGTACTTC.

This clonotype was detected only a few times. V and J are TRBV7-2 and TRBJ2-3, with 11 bases fitting TRBD2. Germline values: CDR1 SGHTA, CDR2 FQGNSA. CDR3 size: 16 residues. V lost 3 bases to trimming and J lost 4 bases; unmatched junction nucleotides: 6. The CDR3 DNA reads as TGTGCCAGCAGCTTCCATAGCGGGGGGGCCGCAGATACGCAGTATTTT. Protein sequence: CASSFHSGGAADTQYF.

This chain uses TRBV7-2 with TRBJ2-7; TRBD1 agrees at 7 bases. The CDR3 sequence is 14 residues long. With V trimmed by 5 bases and J by 3 bases, 7 bases remained unmatched. Germline V lookup: CDR1 SGHTA, CDR2 FQGNSA. The CDR3 loop is CASSPQGQVYEQYF. CDR3 bases: TGTGCCAGCAGCCCACAAGGACAGGTCTACGAGCAGTACTTC.

Only a few counts were recorded for this clonotype. The DNA of the CDR3 is TGTGCCAGCAGTTTACGCGGGGGACCCTACGAGCAGTACTTC. The encoded protein is CASSLRGGPYEQYF. The V gene is TRBV12-3 or TRBV12-4, the J gene TRBJ2-7; 7 bases match TRBD2. V trimming: 2 bases; J trimming: 2 bases; junction bases outside the gene matches: 3. CDR3 length equals 14 residues.

This chain uses TRBV5-1 with TRBJ2-7; the D call may be TRBD1 or TRBD2 (5 bases each). Trimming cost V 1 base and J 1 base, with 24 bases left between them. Germline values: CDR1 SGHRS, CDR2 YFSETQ. This CDR3 has 19 residues. In DNA, the CDR3 is TGCGCCAGCAGCTTGCTACCCGCGTTCCGGGACCAGCCGTCCTACGAGCAGTACTTC. This translates into CASSLLPAFRDQPSYEQYF.

This clonotype occurred a few times. The rearrangement joins TRBV4-3 to TRBJ1-5; TRBD1 matches at 7 bases. Germline trimming cut 0 bases from V and 7 bases from J; bases unmatched to any gene: 6. The CDR3 extends over 15 amino acids. From germline, CDR1 is LGHNA and CDR2 YSLEER. DNA of the CDR3: TGCGCCAGCAGCCAAGATTACAACAGGGGACAGCCCCAGCATTTT. It is translated as CASSQDYNRGQPQHF.

A few counts support this clonotype. The genes are TRBV10-3 and TRBJ2-5, with 7 nucleotides matching TRBD2. The CDR3 loop spans 16 amino acids. The V segment lost 4 bases and the J segment 7 bases; nucleotides outside the gene matches: 15. Germline V gene lookup returns CDR1 ENHRY and CDR2 SYGVKD. The CDR3 DNA is TGTGCCATCAGTGTGGAGGGGAGGGAGGGTCCAGGGACCCAGTACTTC. Its translation: CAISVEGREGPGTQYF.

The V call is TRBV6-5, the J call TRBJ2-7; 12 bases align to TRBD2. The CDR3 totals 15 residues. V gave up 2 bases and J gave up 6 bases; unmatched junction bases: 5. CDR1 and CDR2 from the germline V gene are MNHEY and SVGAGI. CDR3: CASSYPRTSGTEQYF. The CDR3 nucleotides read TGTGCCAGCAGTTACCCCAGGACTAGCGGGACCGAGCAGTACTTC.

The rearrangement links TRBV6-2 or TRBV6-3 to TRBJ2-3; D is perhaps TRBD2 (5 bases). This CDR3 is 15 amino acids long. Looked up from germline, CDR1 is MNHEY and CDR2 is SVGEGT. V lost 6 bases and J lost 1, with 14 bases in between. The CDR3 here is CASRNGVSGTDTQYF. DNA for the CDR3: TGTGCCAGCAGAAACGGGGTAAGCGGCACAGATACGCAGTATTTT.

This clonotype appeared a few times. The rearrangement uses TRBV20-1 and TRBJ2-1, with TRBD2 matching over 8 bases. The CDR3 loop spans 15 amino acids. Germline V gene data show CDR1 as DFQATT and CDR2 as SNEGSKA (reference sequence). The junction had 4 bases not matched to a gene; V was cut back by 1 base and J by 2 bases. The CDR3 nucleotides read TGCAGTGCTAGAGTTGGGCGGGGGGCCTACAATGAGCAGTTCTTC. Encoded protein: CSARVGRGAYNEQFF.

This clonotype was recorded a few times. This chain links TRBV6-4 with TRBJ1-2; TRBD1 is a possible D gene (6 bases). Germline CDR1 reads MRHNA; CDR2 reads SNTAGT. There are 13 residues in the CDR3. The V gene lost 4 bases and the J gene lost 4 bases, with 10 bases spanning the gap. CDR3 DNA: TGTGCCAGCAGTGCATGGACAGCCTATGGCTACACCTTC. It specifies CASSAWTAYGYTF.